Described below is a single T cell receptor (beta chain) sequence and its context. What it recognizes is unknown. Unsorted PBMC replicate PCRs drew on around 300 ng DNA, representing some 32,000 T cell genomes. Method: immunoSEQ multiplex PCR; TCRdb's copy keeps in-frame clones and lacks some. The repertoire has about 510,000 clones, approximately 85% of them found once; the top ten carry roughly 13%. Every one of the donors was a Caucasian adult that lived in Nashville, Tennessee. It was about 84 million PBMCs that unsorted samples used for genomic DNA. The sample belongs to a study of shared clonotypes between healthy human individuals. This CDR3 contains 14 residues. The V segment lost 10 bases and the J segment 2 bases; nucleotides outside the gene matches: 11. Germline lookup yields CDR1 ENHRY and CDR2 SYGVKD. Study-level results: Only blood was sampled; tissue repertoires likely differ.

The source is a woman in her 40s in good health. Some clones in this sample may be carry-over from other donors' samples. The chain has TRBV10-3 and TRBJ2-7; TRBD1 matches 7 bases. Material for sequencing was PBMCs. CDR3: CASMGGTETYEQYF. DNA of the CDR3: TGTGCCAGCATGGGTGGGACAGAGACCTACGAGCAGTACTTC.